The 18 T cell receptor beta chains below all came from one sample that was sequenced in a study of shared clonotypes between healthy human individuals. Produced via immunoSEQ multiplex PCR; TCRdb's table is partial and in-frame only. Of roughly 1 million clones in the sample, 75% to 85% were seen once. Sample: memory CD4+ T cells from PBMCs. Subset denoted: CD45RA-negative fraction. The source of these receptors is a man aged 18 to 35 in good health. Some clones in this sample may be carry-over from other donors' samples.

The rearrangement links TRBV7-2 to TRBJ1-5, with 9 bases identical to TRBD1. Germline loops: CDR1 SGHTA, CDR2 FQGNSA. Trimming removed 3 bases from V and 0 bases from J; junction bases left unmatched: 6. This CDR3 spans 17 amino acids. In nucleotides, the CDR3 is TGTGCCAGCAGCTTCCTTCCGGGACAGGGTAGCAATCAGCCCCAGCATTTT. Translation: CASSFLPGQGSNQPQHF.

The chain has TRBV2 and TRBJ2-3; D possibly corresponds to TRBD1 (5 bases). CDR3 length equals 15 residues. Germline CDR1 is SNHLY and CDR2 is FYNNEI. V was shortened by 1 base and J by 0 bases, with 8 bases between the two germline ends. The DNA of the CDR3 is TGTGCCAGCAGTGAAGGATGGACAAGCACAGATACGCAGTATTTT. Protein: CASSEGWTSTDTQYF.

The CDR3 DNA is TGTGCCAGCAGTGAATGGGGTACTGGAAACACCATATATTTT. Its protein is CASSEWGTGNTIYF. The rearrangement joins TRBV6-1 to TRBJ1-3, with D hard to call. Trimming removed 2 bases at V and 2 bases at J, with 7 bases between. Germline V lookup: CDR1 MNHNS, CDR2 SASEGT. The CDR3 is made up of 14 amino acids.

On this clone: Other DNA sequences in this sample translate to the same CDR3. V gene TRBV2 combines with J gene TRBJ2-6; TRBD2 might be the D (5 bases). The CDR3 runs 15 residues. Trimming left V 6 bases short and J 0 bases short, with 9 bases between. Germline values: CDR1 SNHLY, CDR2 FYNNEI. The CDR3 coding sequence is TGTGCCAGCAGGGCCGGGAACTCTGGGGCCAACGTCCTGACTTTC. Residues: CASRAGNSGANVLTF.

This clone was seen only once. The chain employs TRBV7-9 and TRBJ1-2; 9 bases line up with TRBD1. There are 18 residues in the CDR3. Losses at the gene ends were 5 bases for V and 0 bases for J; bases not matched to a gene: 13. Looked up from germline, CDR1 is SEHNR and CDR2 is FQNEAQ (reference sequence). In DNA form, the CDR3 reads TGTGCCAGCAGCCATATCCGGTACGGACAGGGGACTAACTATGGCTACACCTTC. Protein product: CASSHIRYGQGTNYGYTF.

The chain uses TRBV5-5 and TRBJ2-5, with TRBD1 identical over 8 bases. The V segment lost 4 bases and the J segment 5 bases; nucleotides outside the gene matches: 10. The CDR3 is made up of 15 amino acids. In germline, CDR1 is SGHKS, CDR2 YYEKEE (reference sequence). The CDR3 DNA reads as TGTGCCAGCAGCAATAGGACAGGGCAGGGGGAGACCCAGTACTTC. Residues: CASSNRTGQGETQYF.

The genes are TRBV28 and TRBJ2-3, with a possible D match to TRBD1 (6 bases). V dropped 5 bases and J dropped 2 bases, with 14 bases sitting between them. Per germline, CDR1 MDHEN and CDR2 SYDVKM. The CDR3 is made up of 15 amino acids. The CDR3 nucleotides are TGTGCCAGCAGTACCCGGACAGCGACCACAGATACGCAGTATTTT. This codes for CASSTRTATTDTQYF.

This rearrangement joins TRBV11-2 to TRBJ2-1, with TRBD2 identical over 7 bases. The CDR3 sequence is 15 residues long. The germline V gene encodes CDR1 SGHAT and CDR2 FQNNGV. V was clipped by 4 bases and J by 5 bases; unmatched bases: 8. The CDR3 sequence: CASSSYRTRDNEQFF. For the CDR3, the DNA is TGTGCCAGCAGCTCCTACCGGACTAGGGACAATGAGCAGTTCTTC.

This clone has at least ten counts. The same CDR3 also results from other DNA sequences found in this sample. CDR3 bases: TGTGCCAGCAGTCGAGCAGTGAACACTGAAGCTTTCTTT. Translated: CASSRAVNTEAFF. The rearrangement links TRBV6-5 to TRBJ1-1; D remains unclear. This CDR3 contains 13 residues. The V end was cut by 5 bases, the J end by 0 bases, with 7 bases between. In germline, CDR1 is MNHEY, CDR2 SVGAGI.

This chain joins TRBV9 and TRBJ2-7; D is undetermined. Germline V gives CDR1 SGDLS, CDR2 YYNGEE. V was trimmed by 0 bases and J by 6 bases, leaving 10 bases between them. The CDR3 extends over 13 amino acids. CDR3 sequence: CASSVARRSEQYF. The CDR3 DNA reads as TGTGCCAGCAGCGTAGCTAGAAGGAGCGAGCAGTACTTC.

The CDR3: CATKREASTDTQYF. For the CDR3, the DNA is TGTGCCACCAAGCGGGAGGCTAGCACAGATACGCAGTATTTT. The chain uses TRBV2 and TRBJ2-3; TRBD2 matches 9 bases. The J segment lost 0 bases and the V segment lost 10 bases, leaving 5 bases of the junction unmatched. This CDR3 comprises 14 residues. CDR1 and CDR2 from the germline V gene are SNHLY and FYNNEI.

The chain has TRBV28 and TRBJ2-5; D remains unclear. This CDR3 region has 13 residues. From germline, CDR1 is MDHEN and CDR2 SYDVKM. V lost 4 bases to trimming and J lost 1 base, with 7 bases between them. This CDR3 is CASSYPLQETQYF. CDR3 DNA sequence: TGTGCCAGCAGTTATCCGCTCCAAGAGACCCAGTACTTC.

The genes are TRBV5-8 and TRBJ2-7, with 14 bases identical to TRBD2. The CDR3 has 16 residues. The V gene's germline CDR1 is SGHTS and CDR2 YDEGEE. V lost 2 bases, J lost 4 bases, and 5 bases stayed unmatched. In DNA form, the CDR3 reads TGTGCCAGCAGCTTTACCGGGACTAGCGGGAGTTACGAGCAGTACTTC. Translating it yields CASSFTGTSGSYEQYF. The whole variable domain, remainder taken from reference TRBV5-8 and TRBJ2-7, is EAGVTQSPTHLIKTRGQQATLRCSPISGHTSVYWYQQALGLGLQFLLWYDEGEERNRGNFPPRFSGRQFPNYSSELNVNALELEDSALYLCASSFTGTSGSYEQYFGPGTRLTVT.

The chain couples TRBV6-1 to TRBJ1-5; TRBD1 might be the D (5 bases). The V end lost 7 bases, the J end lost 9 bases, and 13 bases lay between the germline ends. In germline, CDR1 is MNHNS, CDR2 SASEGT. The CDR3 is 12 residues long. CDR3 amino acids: CASTLAQGPQHF. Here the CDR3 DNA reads TGTGCCAGCACCCTGGCGCAGGGGCCCCAGCATTTT.

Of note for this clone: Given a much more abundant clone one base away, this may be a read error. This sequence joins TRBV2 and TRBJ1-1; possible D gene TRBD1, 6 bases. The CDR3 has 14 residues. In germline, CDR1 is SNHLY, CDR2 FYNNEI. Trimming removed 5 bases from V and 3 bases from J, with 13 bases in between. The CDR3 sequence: CASSKQGTDTEAFF. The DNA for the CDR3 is TGTGCCAGCAGTAAACAGGGAACGGACACTGAAGCTTTCTTT.

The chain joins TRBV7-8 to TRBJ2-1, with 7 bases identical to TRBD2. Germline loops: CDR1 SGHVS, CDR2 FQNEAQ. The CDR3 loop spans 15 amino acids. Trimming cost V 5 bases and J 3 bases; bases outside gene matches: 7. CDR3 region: CASSPPGTIYNEQFF. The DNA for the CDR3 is TGTGCCAGCAGCCCCCCTGGGACTATCTACAATGAGCAGTTCTTC.

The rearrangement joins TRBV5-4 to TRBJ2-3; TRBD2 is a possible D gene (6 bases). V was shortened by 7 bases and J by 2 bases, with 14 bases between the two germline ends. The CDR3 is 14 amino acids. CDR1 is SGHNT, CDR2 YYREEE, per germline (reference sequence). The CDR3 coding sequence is TGTGCCAGCTCCCGTGTAGCGGTCACAGATACGCAGTATTTT. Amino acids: CASSRVAVTDTQYF. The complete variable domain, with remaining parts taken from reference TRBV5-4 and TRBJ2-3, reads ETGVTQSPTHLIKTRGQQVTLRCSSQSGHNTVSWYQQALGQGPQFIFQYYREEENGRGNFPPRFSGLQFPNYSSELNVNALELDDSALYLCASSRVAVTDTQYFGPGTRLTVL.

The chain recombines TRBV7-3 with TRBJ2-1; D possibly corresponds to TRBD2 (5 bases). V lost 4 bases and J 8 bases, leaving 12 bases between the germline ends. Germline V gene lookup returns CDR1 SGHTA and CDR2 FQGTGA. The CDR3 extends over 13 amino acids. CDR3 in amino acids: CASSYGGGDEQFF. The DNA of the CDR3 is TGTGCCAGCAGCTATGGAGGAGGCGATGAGCAGTTCTTC.